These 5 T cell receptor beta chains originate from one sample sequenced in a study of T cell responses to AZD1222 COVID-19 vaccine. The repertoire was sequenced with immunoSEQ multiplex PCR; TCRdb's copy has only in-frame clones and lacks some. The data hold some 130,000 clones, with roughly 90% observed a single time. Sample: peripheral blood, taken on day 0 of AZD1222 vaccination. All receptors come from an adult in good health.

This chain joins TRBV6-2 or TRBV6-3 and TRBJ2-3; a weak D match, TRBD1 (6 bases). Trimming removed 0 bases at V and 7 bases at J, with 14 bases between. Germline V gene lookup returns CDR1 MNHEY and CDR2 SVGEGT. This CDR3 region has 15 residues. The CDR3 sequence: CASSYSTRDTYTQYF. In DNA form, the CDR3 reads TGTGCCAGCAGTTACTCGACCCGGGACACCTATACGCAGTATTTT.

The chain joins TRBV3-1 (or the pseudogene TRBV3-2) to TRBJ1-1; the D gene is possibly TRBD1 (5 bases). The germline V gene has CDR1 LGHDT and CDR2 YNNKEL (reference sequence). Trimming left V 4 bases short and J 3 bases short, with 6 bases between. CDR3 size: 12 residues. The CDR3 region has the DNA TGTGCCAGCAGCCGGGGGGACACTGAAGCTTTCTTT. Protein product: CASSRGDTEAFF.

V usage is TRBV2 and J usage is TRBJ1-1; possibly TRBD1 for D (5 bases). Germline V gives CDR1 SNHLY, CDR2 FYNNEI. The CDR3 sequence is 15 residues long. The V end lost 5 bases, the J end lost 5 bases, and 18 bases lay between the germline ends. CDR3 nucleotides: TGTGCCAGCAGTTCTATCAGGGTAGGTTTGACTGAAGCTTTCTTT. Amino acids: CASSSIRVGLTEAFF. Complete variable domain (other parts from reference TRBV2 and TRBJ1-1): EPEVTQTPSHQVTQMGQEVILRCVPISNHLYFYWYRQILGQKVEFLVSFYNNEISEKSEIFDDQFSVERPDGSNFTLKIRSTKLEDSAMYFCASSSIRVGLTEAFFGQGTRLTVV.

The CDR3 is CASSLVLRRGNTEAFF. Written as DNA, the CDR3 is TGTGCCAGCAGCTTAGTTCTCCGCCGGGGGAACACTGAAGCTTTCTTT. The chain employs TRBV11-2 and TRBJ1-1; no firm D call. This CDR3 contains 16 residues. Trimming stripped 1 base from V and 1 base from J, with 13 bases between. CDR1 SGHAT and CDR2 FQNNGV come from the germline V gene.

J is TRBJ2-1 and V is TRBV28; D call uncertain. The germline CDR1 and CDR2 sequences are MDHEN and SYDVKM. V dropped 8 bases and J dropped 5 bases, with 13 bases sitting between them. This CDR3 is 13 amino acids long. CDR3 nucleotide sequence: TGTGCCAGCGGAAGAATTACCAACAATGAGCAGTTCTTC. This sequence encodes CASGRITNNEQFF.